These 23 T cell receptor beta chains share one sample of origin, sequenced in a study of CD8+CD57+ T cells in acquired aplastic anemia. According to the study, genomic DNA was the template for TCR beta VDJ and CDR3 profiling. TCRdb called the reads again in MiXCR, with one record for every CDR3 protein. Seen here are under 350,000 distinct CDR3 sequences, 56% observed once, and the top ten hold under 1.5%. Patients picked for sequencing had shown CD8+CD57+ cell expansion detected by flow cytometry. The sample taken for sequencing was sorted CD4+, CD8+, or CD8+CD57+ T cells (not recorded which) from PBMCs. The receptors here all came from a human donor with aplastic anemia.

The rearrangement joins TRBV5-1 to TRBJ2-5; 10 positions match TRBD1. CDR3 length: 16 amino acids. Losses at the gene ends were 0 bases for V and 9 bases for J; bases not matched to a gene: 11. The V gene's germline CDR1 is SGHRS and CDR2 YFSETQ. CDR3 nucleotide sequence: TGCGCCAGCAGCTTGGCCATGGGGACAGGGGATACGGCCCAGTACTTC. The encoded protein is CASSLAMGTGDTAQYF. The entire variable domain, with the rest obtained from reference TRBV5-1 and TRBJ2-5, is as follows: KAGVTQTPRYLIKTRGQQVTLSCSPISGHRSVSWYQQTPGQGLQFLFEYFSETQRNKGNFPGRFSGRQFSNSRSEMNVSTLELGDSALYLCASSLAMGTGDTAQYFGPGTRLLVL.

The V call is TRBV19, the J call TRBJ1-3; D is unresolved. CDR1 LNHDA and CDR2 SQIVND come from the germline V gene (reference sequence). V was trimmed by 2 bases and J by 3 bases, leaving 14 bases between them. This CDR3 has 16 residues. The CDR3 DNA reads as TGTGCCAGTAGTATACACAGACTCAAGGTTGGAAACACCATATATTTT. Translating gives CASSIHRLKVGNTIYF.

V usage is TRBV7-2 and J usage is TRBJ2-5; no clear D. V was pared by 1 base and J by 1 base, with 10 bases between. The CDR3 sequence is 15 residues long. CDR1 and CDR2 from the germline V gene are SGHTA and FQGNSA. Here the CDR3 reads CASSLGGQTQETQYF. The CDR3 nucleotides are TGTGCCAGCAGCTTAGGTGGGCAGACCCAAGAGACCCAGTACTTC. The full variable domain, rest sourced from reference TRBV7-2 and TRBJ2-5, is GAGVSQSPSNKVTEKGKDVELRCDPISGHTALYWYRQSLGQGLEFLIYFQGNSAPDKSGLPSDRFSAERTGGSVSTLTIQRTQQEDSAVYLCASSLGGQTQETQYFGPGTRLLVL.

CDR3 in DNA: TGCAGTGCTAAGCTTTGGGGCGGGAGGACAGATACGCAGTATTTT. Encoded protein: CSAKLWGGRTDTQYF. V gene TRBV20-1 combines with J gene TRBJ2-3; 8 nucleotides agree with TRBD2. The germline CDR1 and CDR2 sequences are DFQATT and SNEGSKA (reference sequence). This CDR3 has 15 residues. J gave up 3 bases and V 4 bases, and 9 bases lay outside the gene matches.

The chain carries TRBV20-1 and TRBJ2-3, with 8 bases lining up with TRBD1. Germline V lookup: CDR1 DFQATT, CDR2 SNEGSKA (reference sequence). Unmatched junction bases numbered 11, after V lost 1 base and J lost 2 bases. The CDR3 runs to 17 residues. The CDR3 region has the DNA TGCAGTGCTAGAGTAACCCCTGACAGGGGAACCACAGATACGCAGTATTTT. Protein product: CSARVTPDRGTTDTQYF.

The chain joins TRBV29-1 to TRBJ2-2, with D hard to call. Germline V gene data show CDR1 as SQVTM and CDR2 as ANQGSEA. CDR3 size: 14 residues. The V end was cut by 5 bases, the J end by 5 bases, with 15 bases between. The CDR3 DNA sequence: TGCAGCGTTAGAATAGGTTCGGTTACCGGGGAGCTGTTTTTT. Protein sequence: CSVRIGSVTGELFF.

The chain has TRBV2 and TRBJ1-4; possible D gene TRBD1, 5 bases. In germline, CDR1 is SNHLY, CDR2 FYNNEI. The CDR3 is 14 amino acids. The V end lost 4 bases, the J end lost 4 bases, and 10 bases lay between the germline ends. The CDR3: CASSVGGSNEKLFF. The DNA of the CDR3 is TGTGCCAGCAGTGTGGGGGGTAGTAATGAAAAACTGTTTTTT.

In its sample, this clonotype was seen a few times. This chain uses TRBV20-1 with TRBJ2-7; TRBD2 aligns across 11 bases. The CDR3 runs 12 residues. The germline V gene has CDR1 DFQATT and CDR2 SNEGSKA (reference sequence). V dropped 3 bases and J dropped 6; count of bases not matched to a gene: 1. The CDR3 loop is CSASGLAGEQYF. DNA for the CDR3: TGCAGTGCTAGTGGACTAGCGGGCGAGCAGTACTTC.

This chain joins TRBV4-1 and TRBJ2-5, with a weak D call TRBD1 (5 bases). This CDR3 has 16 residues. Germline loops: CDR1 MGHRA, CDR2 YSYEKL. Trimming shortened V by 5 bases and J by 5 bases, and 21 bases separated the two germline ends. In nucleotides, the CDR3 is TGCGCCAGCAGCTCCCTCTTCGGGCAGGGAAGCGAGACCCAGTACTTC. Translated: CASSSLFGQGSETQYF.

This clonotype was counted only a few times. The chain recombines TRBV10-2 with TRBJ2-1; 7 bases line up with TRBD1. This CDR3 comprises 17 residues. CDR1 is WSHSY, CDR2 SAAADI, per germline. Unmatched junction bases numbered 10, after V lost 2 bases and J lost 3 bases. The CDR3 DNA is TGCGCCAGCAGTGAGGAGGGGGACAGAGGTCACTACAATGAGCAGTTCTTC. The encoded protein is CASSEEGDRGHYNEQFF.

The chain is built from TRBV7-6 and TRBJ1-4, with 8 bases lining up with TRBD1. Germline CDR1 SGHVS, CDR2 FNYEAQ. This CDR3 has 15 amino acids. The V segment lost 2 bases and the J segment 5 bases; nucleotides outside the gene matches: 4. CDR3 bases: TGTGCCAGCAGCTTACAGGGGGCCGAAAATGAAAAACTGTTTTTT. Protein product: CASSLQGAENEKLFF.

This clonotype was counted a few times. The chain couples TRBV10-3 to TRBJ1-1; no firm D call. This CDR3 is built from 11 residues. Germline V lookup: CDR1 ENHRY, CDR2 SYGVKD. The V gene lost 11 bases and the J gene lost 1 base, with 8 bases spanning the gap. The CDR3 DNA follows: TGTGCCGCCCGACAGAACACTGAAGCTTTCTTT. Protein: CAARQNTEAFF.

The chain links TRBV9 to TRBJ2-3; 8 bases align to TRBD2. This CDR3 contains 16 residues. Losses at the gene ends were 0 bases for V and 3 bases for J; bases not matched to a gene: 6. The germline CDR1 and CDR2 sequences are SGDLS and YYNGEE. The CDR3 DNA sequence: TGTGCCAGCAGCGTAGTTAGCGGGGTCCAAACAGATACGCAGTATTTT. It codes for CASSVVSGVQTDTQYF.

This rearrangement joins TRBV3-1 to TRBJ1-3; D remains ambiguous. The V end was cut by 5 bases, the J end by 4 bases, with 6 bases between. Germline V lookup: CDR1 LGHDT, CDR2 YNNKEL (reference sequence). The CDR3 sequence is 12 residues long. This chain's CDR3 is CASSATGNTIYF. The CDR3 DNA sequence: TGTGCCAGCAGCGCCACGGGAAACACCATATATTTT.

V and J are TRBV9 and TRBJ2-2; 9 bases are shared with TRBD1. Looked up from germline, CDR1 is SGDLS and CDR2 is YYNGEE. This CDR3 has 22 amino acids. Trimming at V came to 4 bases and at J to 0 bases, leaving 22 bases not matched to a gene. In DNA form, the CDR3 reads TGTGCCAGCAGCCCCCGAGCCCGCCCGGGACAGGGATTCGGACCGAACACCGGGGAGCTGTTTTTT. Translating it yields CASSPRARPGQGFGPNTGELFF.

This clonotype came up many times. The V and J genes are TRBV5-1 and TRBJ2-3; D gene unclear. V shed 4 bases and J shed 2 bases, with 11 bases lying between them. CDR1 is SGHRS, CDR2 YFSETQ, per germline. CDR3 length: 14 residues. In nucleotides, the CDR3 is TGCGCCAGCAGCACTTCGACTTTCACAGATACGCAGTATTTT. It yields the protein CASSTSTFTDTQYF.

This clonotype was picked up a small number of times. This chain joins TRBV7-9 and TRBJ2-1; either TRBD1 or TRBD2 may fit D (6 bases each). The CDR3 totals 16 residues. Trimming shortened V by 2 bases and J by 0 bases, and 11 bases separated the two germline ends. The germline V gene has CDR1 SEHNR and CDR2 FQNEAQ (reference sequence). This CDR3 is CASSLTGARSYNEQFF. CDR3 bases: TGTGCCAGCAGCTTAACGGGGGCCCGCTCCTACAATGAGCAGTTCTTC.

This clonotype has at least ten counts. This chain uses TRBV10-3 with TRBJ2-7; 11 bases line up with TRBD2. Per germline, CDR1 ENHRY and CDR2 SYGVKD. V dropped 0 bases and J dropped 7; count of bases not matched to a gene: 2. The CDR3 is 14 residues long. CDR3 loop: CAISESGLAEEQYF. The CDR3 nucleotides are TGTGCCATCAGTGAGTCGGGACTAGCGGAAGAGCAGTACTTC.

This chain uses TRBV19 with TRBJ2-2; D unclear. Per the germline V gene, CDR1 is LNHDA and CDR2 is SQIVND (reference sequence). V shed 6 bases and J shed 4 bases, with 12 bases lying between them. The length of the CDR3 is 14 residues. The CDR3 loop reads CASSLRSSTGELFF. In nucleotides, the CDR3 is TGTGCCAGTAGCCTTCGGTCGAGCACCGGGGAGCTGTTTTTT.

The CDR3 region is CATLLGETLREQYF. The CDR3 region has the DNA TGTGCCACCCTCCTCGGGGAAACGCTGAGGGAGCAGTACTTC. The chain carries TRBV7-9 and TRBJ2-7, with D possibly matching TRBD2 (5 bases). V was pared by 10 bases and J by 7 bases, with 23 bases between. The CDR3 sequence is 14 residues long. Germline values: CDR1 SEHNR, CDR2 FQNEAQ (reference sequence).

V usage is TRBV19 and J usage is TRBJ2-7, with unresolved D. Trimming stripped 1 base from V and 2 bases from J, with 3 bases between. The CDR3 extends over 12 amino acids. Germline V CDR1 and CDR2: LNHDA, SQIVND (reference sequence). CDR3 sequence: CASSIGTYEQYF. The DNA for the CDR3 is TGTGCCAGTAGTATAGGAACCTACGAGCAGTACTTC. The entire variable domain, with the rest obtained from reference TRBV19 and TRBJ2-7, is as follows: DGGITQSPKYLFRKEGQNVTLSCEQNLNHDAMYWYRQDPGQGLRLIYYSQIVNDFQKGDIAEGYSVSREKKESFPLTVTSAQKNPTAFYLCASSIGTYEQYFGPGTRLTVT.

The gene calls are TRBV9 and TRBJ2-3; TRBD2 matches at 9 bases. In germline, CDR1 is SGDLS, CDR2 YYNGEE. J lost 4 bases, V lost 1 base, and 4 bases had no gene match. The length of the CDR3 is 15 residues. CDR3 residues: CASSVRTSEADTQYF. The CDR3 DNA sequence: TGTGCCAGCAGCGTAAGGACTAGCGAAGCAGATACGCAGTATTTT.

This chain joins TRBV20-1 and TRBJ1-1; D may be TRBD1 (5 bases). CDR1 and CDR2 (germline): DFQATT, SNEGSKA (reference sequence). CDR3 length: 13 amino acids. V was clipped by 2 bases and J by 2 bases, with 9 bases between them. CDR3 DNA: TGCAGTGCTAGATACAGGAGAAACACTGAAGCTTTCTTT. Translation gives CSARYRRNTEAFF.